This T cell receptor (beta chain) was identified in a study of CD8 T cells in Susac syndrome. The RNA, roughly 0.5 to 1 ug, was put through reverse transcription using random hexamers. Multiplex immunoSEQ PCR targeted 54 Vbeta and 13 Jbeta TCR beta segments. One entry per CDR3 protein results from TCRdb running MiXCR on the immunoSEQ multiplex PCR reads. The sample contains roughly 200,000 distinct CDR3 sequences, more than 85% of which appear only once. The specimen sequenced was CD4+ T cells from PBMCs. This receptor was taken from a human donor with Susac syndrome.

CDR3 sequence: CSLNRDRAYNEQFF. The DNA for the CDR3 is TGCAGCTTAAACCGGGACAGGGCCTACAATGAGCAGTTCTTC. This chain links TRBV29-1 with TRBJ2-1, with TRBD1 matching over 9 bases. The CDR3 is 14 amino acids. V lost 8 bases to trimming and J lost 2 bases; unmatched junction nucleotides: 7. Looked up from germline, CDR1 is SQVTM and CDR2 is ANQGSEA.